Here is one T cell receptor (beta chain) with its context. The CDR3 contains 14 residues. V shed 0 bases and J shed 10 bases, with 15 bases lying between them. Germline CDR1 MGHRA, CDR2 YSYEKL. The source of the sample is a study of blood T cell repertoires in COVID-19. Clones were sequenced by immunoSEQ multiplex PCR, and TCRdb holds only the in-frame ones, with some missing. The sample lists about 130,000 clones, around 80% occurring once. The chain links TRBV4-1 to TRBJ1-1; TRBD1 is a possible D gene (5 bases). The TCR comes from a woman between 45 and 65 years old with acute or convalescent COVID-19. Specimen: peripheral blood. The DNA of the CDR3 is TGCGCCAGCAGCCAAGATGGGGCCTCCCTGGCAGCTTTCTTT. It specifies CASSQDGASLAAFF.